These T cell receptor beta chains were read from a single sample in a study of human T cells and chemical hapten exposure. TCRdb analysed the RACE reads with MiXCR anew, one entry per CDR3 protein. The table records more than 250,000 distinct CDR3 sequences, more than 6.5% of them present only once. This specimen was whole blood, taken in connection with sensitization to the hapten diphenylcyclopropenone (DPC). The source is a woman in her 40s with alopecia areata. Some clones in this sample may be carry-over from other donors' samples. Both conserved end residues are part of each CDR3. D genes are given only for firm matches. Some rows have no size entry. The others give once, few or many, or a class for an expanded clone.

v_call: TRBV9
j_call: TRBJ2-1
d_call: -
clone_size: many
cdr3_nt: TGTGCCAGCAGCGTAGGACCCTGGGATGAGCAGTTCTTC
cdr3_aa: CASSVGPWDEQFF

v_call: TRBV6-2/TRBV6-3
j_call: TRBJ2-3
d_call: -
clone_size: many
cdr3_nt: TGTGCCAGCAGGCCCAGTGGGGGACGGTGGACAGATACGCAGTATTTT
cdr3_aa: CASRPSGGRWTDTQYF

v_call: TRBV10-3
j_call: TRBJ2-5
d_call: TRBD1
clone_size: -
cdr3_nt: TGTGCCATCAGTCTACAGGGGAACCAAGAGACCCAGTACTTC
cdr3_aa: CAISLQGNQETQYF

v_call: TRBV6-5
j_call: TRBJ2-1
d_call: TRBD2
clone_size: few
cdr3_nt: TGTGCCAGCAGTTACTCCGGGACTACCTTCAATGAGCAGTTCTTC
cdr3_aa: CASSYSGTTFNEQFF

v_call: TRBV28
j_call: TRBJ1-1
d_call: -
clone_size: few
cdr3_nt: TGTGCCAGCACCACGGGGGCCCAGGGGAACACTGAAGCTTTCTTT
cdr3_aa: CASTTGAQGNTEAFF

v_call: TRBV28
j_call: TRBJ1-2
d_call: -
clone_size: -
cdr3_nt: TGTGCCAGCAGTTCCCCCCCGGGGGGTAATGGCTACACCTTC
cdr3_aa: CASSSPPGGNGYTF

v_call: TRBV29-1
j_call: TRBJ2-7
d_call: TRBD2
clone_size: few
cdr3_nt: TGCAGCGTTGGGGGACTAGGCGCCTACGAGCAGTACTTC
cdr3_aa: CSVGGLGAYEQYF

v_call: TRBV28
j_call: TRBJ2-4
d_call: -
clone_size: -
cdr3_nt: TGTGCCAGCAGTTTGTTCCGGGCCTGGGCGGCCAAAAACATTCAGTACTTC
cdr3_aa: CASSLFRAWAAKNIQYF

v_call: TRBV28
j_call: TRBJ2-5
d_call: -
clone_size: few
cdr3_nt: TGTGCCAGTCTATCACAAGAGACCCAGTACTTC
cdr3_aa: CASLSQETQYF

v_call: TRBV28
j_call: TRBJ1-5
d_call: -
clone_size: -
cdr3_nt: TGTGCCAGCAGTACCCCGGGCGCTCATCAGCCCCAGCATTTT
cdr3_aa: CASSTPGAHQPQHF

v_call: TRBV20-1
j_call: TRBJ2-5
d_call: -
clone_size: many
cdr3_nt: TGCAGTGCTCTCCCGGGGGCGGGAGAGACCCAGTACTTC
cdr3_aa: CSALPGAGETQYF

v_call: TRBV5-1
j_call: TRBJ2-1
d_call: -
clone_size: few
cdr3_nt: TGCGCCAGCAGCGGGGGCGGTCTCTACAATGAGCAGTTCTTC
cdr3_aa: CASSGGGLYNEQFF

v_call: TRBV12-3/TRBV12-4
j_call: TRBJ1-5
d_call: -
clone_size: -
cdr3_nt: TGTGCCAGCAGATTGGGACCGACGAGTCAGCCCCAGCATTTT
cdr3_aa: CASRLGPTSQPQHF

v_call: TRBV6-5
j_call: TRBJ1-1
d_call: -
clone_size: few
cdr3_nt: TGTGCCTGTTCGGAAGTCACGAACACTGAAGCTTTCTTT
cdr3_aa: CACSEVTNTEAFF

v_call: TRBV10-3
j_call: TRBJ1-1
d_call: -
clone_size: few
cdr3_nt: TGTGCCATCAGTGAGTCGAGCAGTACTGAAGCTTTCTTT
cdr3_aa: CAISESSSTEAFF

v_call: TRBV24-1
j_call: TRBJ1-5
d_call: TRBD1
clone_size: few
cdr3_nt: TGTGCCACCAGTGATTCCCGGACAGGGGTCAATCAGCCCCAGCATTTT
cdr3_aa: CATSDSRTGVNQPQHF

v_call: TRBV4-1
j_call: TRBJ2-7
d_call: -
clone_size: many
cdr3_nt: TGCGCCAGCAGCCAATACAGGGAACTCTACGAGCAGTACTTC
cdr3_aa: CASSQYRELYEQYF

v_call: TRBV7-9
j_call: TRBJ2-7
d_call: TRBD2
clone_size: -
cdr3_nt: TGTGCCAGCAGCTCGGGACTAGCGAGTACCTACGAGCAGTACTTC
cdr3_aa: CASSSGLASTYEQYF

v_call: TRBV12-3/TRBV12-4
j_call: TRBJ2-5
d_call: -
clone_size: -
cdr3_nt: TGTGCCAGCAGTTTAGGCGGCGGGAAGTACCAAGAGACCCAGTACTTC
cdr3_aa: CASSLGGGKYQETQYF

v_call: TRBV6-5
j_call: TRBJ2-5
d_call: -
clone_size: few
cdr3_nt: TGTGCCAGCAGTCCTTATCGAGTAGGAGAGACCCAGTACTTC
cdr3_aa: CASSPYRVGETQYF

v_call: TRBV6-5
j_call: TRBJ1-1
d_call: TRBD1
clone_size: few
cdr3_nt: TGTGCCAGCAGTTACGAGGGACAGGGGAACACTGAAGCTTTCTTT
cdr3_aa: CASSYEGQGNTEAFF

v_call: TRBV27
j_call: TRBJ2-1
d_call: -
clone_size: few
cdr3_nt: TGTGCCAGCAGTTTAATGGGCCAGGGTTCCTACAATGAGCAGTTCTTC
cdr3_aa: CASSLMGQGSYNEQFF

v_call: TRBV6-2/TRBV6-3
j_call: TRBJ2-1
d_call: -
clone_size: -
cdr3_nt: TGTGTCAGCAGCAAGGACTACCGCGACCCATACAATGAGCAGTTCTTC
cdr3_aa: CVSSKDYRDPYNEQFF

v_call: TRBV29-1
j_call: TRBJ1-1
d_call: -
clone_size: -
cdr3_nt: TGCAGCGTTGAAGATCCACAGGGCACTGAAGCTTTCTTT
cdr3_aa: CSVEDPQGTEAFF

v_call: TRBV5-4
j_call: TRBJ1-6
d_call: -
clone_size: -
cdr3_nt: TGTGCCAGCAGCTTGGGGGAGGGCGGTAATTCACCCCTCCACTTT
cdr3_aa: CASSLGEGGNSPLHF

v_call: TRBV12-3/TRBV12-4
j_call: TRBJ1-6
d_call: -
clone_size: -
cdr3_nt: TGTGCCAGCGGCAGGGACACCAGCAACTCACCCCTCCACTTT
cdr3_aa: CASGRDTSNSPLHF